A single sample is the source of the 25 T cell receptor beta chains below, sequenced in a study of shared clonotypes between healthy human individuals (dated by TCRdb to about 2020). To prepare the library, the immunoSEQ multiplex PCR assay was applied. TCRdb's version of the immuneACCESS table is confined to in-frame rearrangements and falls short of the full clone set. An unresolved V gene accounts for under half of the shortfall where checked; the remainder is of unknown origin. This sample holds about 1.5 million clones; 95% to 99% were observed only once. The top ten constitute approximately 0.45% of the sample. The material sequenced was naive CD4+ T cells sorted from blood. Sample cell subset or site, as interpreted from the label and publication: CD45RA+ positively selected. Receptors were obtained from a man aged 25 to 40 in good health.

The V gene is TRBV28, the J gene TRBJ2-7, with D possibly matching TRBD2 (5 bases). The CDR3 extends over 14 amino acids. V shed 8 bases and J shed 9 bases, with 23 bases lying between them. The germline gives CDR1 MDHEN, CDR2 SYDVKM. CDR3 amino acids: CASRLGLDPRGQYF. In DNA form, the CDR3 reads TGTGCCAGCCGCCTTGGACTCGACCCCCGCGGGCAGTACTTC.

This rearrangement joins TRBV6-1 to TRBJ2-3; D uncertain. Trimming left V 6 bases short and J 6 bases short, with 7 bases between. The germline V gene encodes CDR1 MNHNS and CDR2 SASEGT. CDR3 size: 11 residues. The CDR3, as DNA: TGTGCCAGCAGCCCAGCGGATACGCAGTATTTT. Translating it yields CASSPADTQYF.

The rearrangement uses TRBV9 and TRBJ2-1, with 7 positions matching TRBD2. The V and J ends lost 3 bases and 0 bases, in that order; junction bases with no gene match: 3. CDR3 length: 15 residues. Germline values: CDR1 SGDLS, CDR2 YYNGEE. As DNA, the CDR3 is TGTGCCAGCAGCGAAAGCGGGGACTCCTACAATGAGCAGTTCTTC. Protein sequence: CASSESGDSYNEQFF.

The chain is built from TRBV19 and TRBJ1-3; D remains ambiguous. The length of the CDR3 is 15 residues. V lost 10 bases, J lost 8 bases, and 24 bases lay in between. Germline V gene lookup returns CDR1 LNHDA and CDR2 SQIVND (reference sequence). In DNA, the CDR3 is TGTGCCACCAACCGACTTGGATTCGACGTGGACACCATATATTTT. Its translation: CATNRLGFDVDTIYF.

Concerning this clone: In the same sample, other DNA sequences code for this CDR3. This sequence joins TRBV6-1 and TRBJ2-4; D gene uncertain. The CDR3 is 11 amino acids. Germline V gives CDR1 MNHNS, CDR2 SASEGT. V lost 3 bases to trimming and J lost 7 bases, with 4 bases between them. The CDR3 DNA reads TGTGCCAGCAGTGATCTTAACATTCAGTACTTC. This codes for CASSDLNIQYF.

This chain joins TRBV19 and TRBJ1-1; D may be TRBD1 (6 bases). Germline CDR1 reads LNHDA; CDR2 reads SQIVND (reference sequence). Trimming left V 8 bases short and J 0 bases short, with 19 bases between. The CDR3 covers 16 residues. The CDR3 coding sequence is TGTGCCAGTCCCCCGGGACACCTACTCCTGAACACTGAAGCTTTCTTT. Its protein product is CASPPGHLLLNTEAFF.

This sequence joins TRBV9 and TRBJ2-7, with a weak D call TRBD2 (5 bases). CDR1 and CDR2 from the germline V gene are SGDLS and YYNGEE. With 5 bases removed from V and 0 bases from J, the gap between germline ends came to 12 bases. The CDR3 sequence is 14 residues long. CDR3 coding DNA: TGTGCCAGCAGTCAAACGGGGAACTCCTACGAGCAGTACTTC. Its translation is CASSQTGNSYEQYF.

J is TRBJ2-2 and V is TRBV9; 9 bases agree with TRBD1. V dropped 1 base and J dropped 2; count of bases not matched to a gene: 12. There are 19 residues in the CDR3. Germline values: CDR1 SGDLS, CDR2 YYNGEE. For the CDR3, the DNA is TGTGCCAGCAGCGTATCGGGGACAGGGAGACATAGTAACACCGGGGAGCTGTTTTTT. Its protein is CASSVSGTGRHSNTGELFF.

The CDR3 DNA reads as TGTGCCAGCAGCTTATTGGCTACGCTAGCTGGCTCCTACGAGCAGTACTTC. Amino acids: CASSLLATLAGSYEQYF. The V call is TRBV7-8, the J call TRBJ2-7; a weak D match, TRBD2 (5 bases). The germline CDR1 and CDR2 sequences are SGHVS and FQNEAQ. Trimming took off 2 bases at V and 0 bases at J, with 17 bases between the two ends. The CDR3 has 17 amino acids.

This rearrangement joins TRBV4-1 to TRBJ1-4; D perhaps matches TRBD1 (5 bases). CDR1 and CDR2 (germline): MGHRA, YSYEKL. CDR3 length equals 14 residues. Trimming took 4 bases from V and 2 from J, leaving 8 bases between them. DNA of the CDR3: TGCGCCAGCAGCCCTCAGGGCACTAATGAAAAACTGTTTTTT. It specifies CASSPQGTNEKLFF.

The V gene is TRBV28, the J gene TRBJ2-7; D possibly corresponds to TRBD2 (6 bases). The CDR3 contains 14 residues. Germline CDR1 and CDR2: MDHEN and SYDVKM. Deletions cut 6 bases from V and 6 bases from J, with 18 bases between. This CDR3 is CASSPGGLPGEQYF. The CDR3 DNA reads as TGTGCCAGCAGCCCCGGTGGACTACCAGGCGAGCAGTACTTC. The full variable domain, with the rest looked up from reference TRBV28 and TRBJ2-7, is DVKVTQSSRYLVKRTGEKVFLECVQDMDHENMFWYRQDPGLGLRLIYFSYDVKMKEKGDIPEGYSVSREKKERFSLILESASTNQTSMYLCASSPGGLPGEQYFGPGTRLTVT.

The chain is built from TRBV7-8 and TRBJ2-1, with unresolved D. From germline, CDR1 is SGHVS and CDR2 FQNEAQ. V was clipped by 4 bases and J by 2 bases, with 15 bases between them. This CDR3 is built from 16 residues. CDR3 sequence reads: CASSSPGRGPYNEQFF. Here the CDR3 DNA reads TGTGCCAGCAGCTCCCCTGGTCGCGGCCCCTACAATGAGCAGTTCTTC.

This chain links TRBV7-2 with TRBJ1-2; D gene unclear. Looked up from germline, CDR1 is SGHTA and CDR2 is FQGNSA. The CDR3 loop spans 15 amino acids. V was trimmed by 2 bases and J by 4 bases, leaving 14 bases between them. In DNA, the CDR3 is TGTGCCAGCAGCTTAAACTGGGGAGGGAGCTATGGCTACACCTTC. It yields the protein CASSLNWGGSYGYTF.

This chain uses TRBV9 with TRBJ2-1, with TRBD1 identical over 7 bases. CDR1 is SGDLS, CDR2 YYNGEE, per germline. The CDR3 length is 15 residues. V was pared by 4 bases and J by 1 base, with 5 bases of the junction left unmatched. The CDR3 spells CASSKRQGSYNEQFF. The CDR3 DNA reads as TGTGCCAGCAGCAAGCGACAGGGTTCCTACAATGAGCAGTTCTTC.

The chain has TRBV28 and TRBJ2-7, with TRBD2 matching 8 bases. V lost 9 bases to trimming and J lost 4 bases; unmatched junction nucleotides: 8. Per germline, CDR1 MDHEN and CDR2 SYDVKM. The CDR3 length is 13 residues. CDR3 bases: TGTGCCAGTGCAGGACTAGCCGGATACGAGCAGTACTTC. Translating it yields CASAGLAGYEQYF.

This clone was recorded only once. CDR3 sequence (DNA): TGTGCCAGCAGTGACTCCCCAGCGGGGGGTGAGCAGTTCTTC. Translated, it gives CASSDSPAGGEQFF. This rearrangement joins TRBV6-4 to TRBJ2-1, with TRBD2 matching over 9 bases. The V and J ends lost 0 bases and 9 bases, in that order; junction bases with no gene match: 3. There are 14 residues in the CDR3. CDR1 and CDR2 (germline): MRHNA, SNTAGT.

In DNA, the CDR3 is TGTGCCAGCAGCCCAGGGGGCTACACCGGGGAGCTGTTTTTT. Protein: CASSPGGYTGELFF. J is TRBJ2-2 and V is TRBV7-9; 8 bases line up with TRBD1. Germline V gives CDR1 SEHNR, CDR2 FQNEAQ (reference sequence). V trimming: 5 bases; J trimming: 3 bases; junction bases outside the gene matches: 2. The CDR3 consists of 14 residues.

The chain joins TRBV7-2 to TRBJ2-2, with D unresolved. Germline V gene data show CDR1 as SGHTA and CDR2 as FQGNSA. V gave up 2 bases and J gave up 7 bases, with 14 bases separating them. The length of the CDR3 is 15 residues. The CDR3 loop reads CASSLNSLGFGELFF. The CDR3 DNA sequence: TGTGCCAGCAGCTTAAACAGTCTAGGGTTCGGGGAGCTGTTTTTT.

The chain recombines TRBV25-1 with TRBJ2-1; D remains ambiguous. Germline V lookup: CDR1 MGHDK, CDR2 SYGVNS. CDR3 length equals 15 residues. The V and J ends lost 3 bases and 2 bases respectively, with 11 bases between them. The DNA for the CDR3 is TGTGCCAGCAGTGATGGTGCGTTCGCCTACAATGAGCAGTTCTTC. Its protein is CASSDGAFAYNEQFF. The full variable domain, with the rest looked up from reference TRBV25-1 and TRBJ2-1, is EADIYQTPRYLVIGTGKKITLECSQTMGHDKMYWYQQDPGMELHLIHYSYGVNSTEKGDLSSESTVSRIRTEHFPLTLESARPSHTSQYLCASSDGAFAYNEQFFGPGTRLTVL.

This chain links TRBV5-4 with TRBJ2-3; 8 positions agree with TRBD2. This CDR3 region has 14 residues. With 4 bases clipped from V and 4 bases from J, the junction kept 5 bases outside the gene matches. Per germline, CDR1 SGHNT and CDR2 YYREEE (reference sequence). CDR3 region: CASSDSGRADTQYF. CDR3 sequence (DNA): TGTGCCAGCAGCGATTCCGGGAGGGCAGATACGCAGTATTTT. Variable domain in full (rest from reference TRBV5-4 and TRBJ2-3): ETGVTQSPTHLIKTRGQQVTLRCSSQSGHNTVSWYQQALGQGPQFIFQYYREEENGRGNFPPRFSGLQFPNYSSELNVNALELDDSALYLCASSDSGRADTQYFGPGTRLTVL.

This rearrangement joins TRBV7-7 to TRBJ2-6, with 9 bases identical to TRBD1. The germline CDR1 and CDR2 sequences are SSHAT and FNYEAQ (reference sequence). Trimming cost V 2 bases and J 0 bases; bases outside gene matches: 11. There are 20 residues in the CDR3. The CDR3 spells CASSLTSGTGFSSGANVLTF. DNA for the CDR3: TGTGCCAGCAGCTTAACATCCGGGACAGGGTTTAGCTCTGGGGCCAACGTCCTGACTTTC.

The rearrangement links TRBV7-6 to TRBJ2-7; 9 bases fit TRBD1. From germline, CDR1 is SGHVS and CDR2 FNYEAQ. V was clipped by 4 bases and J by 4 bases; unmatched bases: 8. The CDR3 is 15 amino acids. The CDR3 loop reads CASSSLPGQGYEQYF. CDR3 DNA: TGTGCCAGCAGCTCTTTACCGGGACAGGGTTACGAGCAGTACTTC.

The V and J genes are TRBV18 and TRBJ1-1, with D possibly being TRBD1 (6 bases). Per germline, CDR1 KGHSH and CDR2 LQKENI. The V and J ends lost 3 bases and 5 bases respectively, with 16 bases between them. This CDR3 is built from 15 residues. CDR3 protein: CASSPVRGVWTEAFF. Written as DNA, the CDR3 is TGTGCCAGCTCACCGGTCAGGGGCGTTTGGACTGAAGCTTTCTTT. The full variable domain, rest sourced from reference TRBV18 and TRBJ1-1, is NAGVMQNPRHLVRRRGQEARLRCSPMKGHSHVYWYRQLPEEGLKFMVYLQKENIIDESGMPKERFSAEFPKEGPSILRIQQVVRGDSAAYFCASSPVRGVWTEAFFGQGTRLTVV.

The CDR3 bases are TGTGCCAGCGGGGAAAGGGGGGAAAAACTGTTTTTT. Its translation is CASGERGEKLFF. This chain uses TRBV28 with TRBJ1-4; the D gene is possibly TRBD1 (6 bases). This CDR3 region has 12 residues. Trimming took 8 bases from V and 8 from J, leaving 12 bases between them. CDR1 is MDHEN and CDR2 is SYDVKM in the germline V gene.

This sequence joins TRBV6-6 and TRBJ2-1, with no clear D. This CDR3 is built from 12 residues. The V gene lost 5 bases and the J gene lost 6 bases, with 8 bases spanning the gap. Germline CDR1 and CDR2: MNHNY and SVGAGI (reference sequence). The chain's CDR3 is CASSKTPNEQFF. The CDR3 DNA follows: TGTGCCAGCAGTAAAACCCCCAATGAGCAGTTCTTC.